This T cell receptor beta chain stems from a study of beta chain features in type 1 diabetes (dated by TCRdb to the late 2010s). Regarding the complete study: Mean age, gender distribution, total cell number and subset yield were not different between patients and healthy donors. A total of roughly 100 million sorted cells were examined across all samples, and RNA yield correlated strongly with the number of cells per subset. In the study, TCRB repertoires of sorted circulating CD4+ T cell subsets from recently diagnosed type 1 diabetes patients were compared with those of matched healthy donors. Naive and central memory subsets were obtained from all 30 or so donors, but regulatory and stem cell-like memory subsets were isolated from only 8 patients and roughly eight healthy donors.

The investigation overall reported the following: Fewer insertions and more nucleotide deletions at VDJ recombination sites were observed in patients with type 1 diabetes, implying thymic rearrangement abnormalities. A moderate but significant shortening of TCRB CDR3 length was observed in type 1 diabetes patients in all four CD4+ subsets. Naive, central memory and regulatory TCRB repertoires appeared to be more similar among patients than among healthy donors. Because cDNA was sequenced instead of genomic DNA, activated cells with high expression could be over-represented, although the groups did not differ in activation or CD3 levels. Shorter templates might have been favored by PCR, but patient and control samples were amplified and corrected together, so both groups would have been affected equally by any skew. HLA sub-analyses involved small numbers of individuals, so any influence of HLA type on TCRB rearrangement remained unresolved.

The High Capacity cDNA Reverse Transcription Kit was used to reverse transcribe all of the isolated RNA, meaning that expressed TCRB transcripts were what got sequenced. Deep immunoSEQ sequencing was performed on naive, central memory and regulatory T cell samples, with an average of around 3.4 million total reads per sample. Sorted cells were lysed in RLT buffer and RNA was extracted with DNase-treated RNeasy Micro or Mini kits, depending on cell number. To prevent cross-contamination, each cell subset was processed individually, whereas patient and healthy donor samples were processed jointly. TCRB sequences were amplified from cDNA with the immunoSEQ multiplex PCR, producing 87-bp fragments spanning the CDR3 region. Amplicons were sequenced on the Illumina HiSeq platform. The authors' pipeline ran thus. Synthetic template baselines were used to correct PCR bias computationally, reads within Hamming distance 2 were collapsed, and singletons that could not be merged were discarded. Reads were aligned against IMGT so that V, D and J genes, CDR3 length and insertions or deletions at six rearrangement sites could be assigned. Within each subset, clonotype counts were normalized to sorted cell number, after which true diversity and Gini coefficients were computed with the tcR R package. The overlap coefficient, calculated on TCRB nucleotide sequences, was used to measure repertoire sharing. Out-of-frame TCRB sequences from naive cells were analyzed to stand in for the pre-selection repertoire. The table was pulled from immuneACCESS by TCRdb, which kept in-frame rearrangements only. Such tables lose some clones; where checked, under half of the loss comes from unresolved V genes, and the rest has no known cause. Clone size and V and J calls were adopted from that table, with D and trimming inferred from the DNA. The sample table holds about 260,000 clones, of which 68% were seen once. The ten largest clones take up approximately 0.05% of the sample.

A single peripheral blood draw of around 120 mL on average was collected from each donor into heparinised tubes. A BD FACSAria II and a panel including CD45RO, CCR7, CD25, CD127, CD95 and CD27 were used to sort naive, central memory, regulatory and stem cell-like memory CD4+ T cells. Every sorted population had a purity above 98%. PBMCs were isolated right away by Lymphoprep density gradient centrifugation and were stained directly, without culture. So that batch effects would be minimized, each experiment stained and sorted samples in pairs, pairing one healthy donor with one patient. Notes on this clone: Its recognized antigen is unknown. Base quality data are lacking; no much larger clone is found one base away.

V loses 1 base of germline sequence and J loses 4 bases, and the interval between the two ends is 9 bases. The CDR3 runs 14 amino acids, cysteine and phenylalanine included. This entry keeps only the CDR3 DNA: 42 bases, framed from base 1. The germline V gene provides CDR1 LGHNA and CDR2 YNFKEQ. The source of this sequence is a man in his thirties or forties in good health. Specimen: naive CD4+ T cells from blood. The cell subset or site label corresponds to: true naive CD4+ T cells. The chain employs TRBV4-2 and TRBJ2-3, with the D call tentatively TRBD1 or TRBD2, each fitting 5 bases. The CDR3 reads CASSQGGTADTQYF. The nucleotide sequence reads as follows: TGTGCCAGCAGCCAAGGTGGGACGGCAGATACGCAGTATTTT.